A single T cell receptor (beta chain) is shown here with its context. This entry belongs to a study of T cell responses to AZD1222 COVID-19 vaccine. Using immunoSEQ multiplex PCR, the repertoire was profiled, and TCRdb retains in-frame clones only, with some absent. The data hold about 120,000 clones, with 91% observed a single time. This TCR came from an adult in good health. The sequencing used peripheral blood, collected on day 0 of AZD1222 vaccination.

The CDR3 region has the DNA TGTGCCAGCAGTGAAAGTAGGGGGCTGTGGGGCGAGCAGTTCTTC. Translating it yields CASSESRGLWGEQFF. The J gene is TRBJ2-1, the V gene TRBV6-1; 7 nucleotides line up with TRBD1. The J segment lost 10 bases and the V segment lost 2 bases, leaving 11 bases of the junction unmatched. Germline assignment: CDR1 MNHNS and CDR2 SASEGT. There are 15 residues in the CDR3.